This passage covers 3 T cell receptor beta chains from one sample sequenced in a study of T cell clonotyping in hematopoietic cell transplantation. Using immunoSEQ multiplex PCR, the repertoire was profiled, and TCRdb retains in-frame clones only, with some absent. The sample lists over 9,500 clones, approximately 90% seen once, with approximately 0.79% in the top ten. Sequenced: peripheral blood mononuclear cells. The receptors come from a woman between 50 and 59 years old in good health. Some clones in this sample may be carry-over from other donors' samples.

The V gene is TRBV4-2, the J gene TRBJ2-2; D perhaps matches TRBD1 (6 bases). The CDR3 spans 16 residues. V lost 4 bases, J lost 4 bases, and 16 bases lay in between. Germline CDR1 and CDR2: LGHNA and YNFKEQ. The CDR3 protein is CASSPDPQGFTGELFF. The CDR3 nucleotides are TGTGCCAGCAGCCCAGACCCCCAGGGGTTCACCGGGGAGCTGTTTTTT.

This clone was recorded only once. CDR3 in amino acids: CASSSGPTFYGYTF. Here the CDR3 DNA reads TGTGCCAGTAGTAGCGGACCGACGTTCTATGGCTACACCTTC. The gene calls are TRBV19 and TRBJ1-2; D is uncertain. The V end was cut by 4 bases, the J end by 4 bases, with 13 bases between. Germline V gives CDR1 LNHDA, CDR2 SQIVND (reference sequence). The CDR3 covers 14 residues. Full variable domain (outside the CDR3, taken from reference TRBV19 and TRBJ1-2): DGGITQSPKYLFRKEGQNVTLSCEQNLNHDAMYWYRQDPGQGLRLIYYSQIVNDFQKGDIAEGYSVSREKKESFPLTVTSAQKNPTAFYLCASSSGPTFYGYTFGSGTRLTVV.

The genes are TRBV6-1 and TRBJ2-1; unclear D gene. The CDR3 is 12 amino acids. Germline V gives CDR1 MNHNS, CDR2 SASEGT. The germline V and J ends were trimmed by 8 bases and 6 bases, with 11 bases remaining between them. For the CDR3, the DNA is TGTGCCAGCGCATGGGCTAGCAATGAGCAGTTCTTC. Translated: CASAWASNEQFF.